This T cell receptor beta chain appears in the sequencing data of a study of CD8+ T cells in alopecia areata. This clone was counted a few times. Here the gene names and germline are mouse. The read gets to within 4 residues of the CDR3 end, and the germline J gene fills in the rest. RNA was extracted and reverse transcribed into cDNA as the sequencing template. Produced via immunoSEQ multiplex PCR; TCRdb's table is partial and in-frame only. The sample includes roughly 260,000 clones, none of them occurring once. Markers used for sorting pooled cutaneous lymph node cells were CD4, CD8alpha, NKG2D, NKG2ACE and others. Germline V lookup: CDR1 FNHDT, CDR2 SITEND (reference sequence). Germline trimming cut 3 bases from V and 2 bases from J; bases unmatched to any gene: 3. The CDR3 covers 14 residues.

The sequencing input was CD4+ T cells sorted from a lymph node. The V call is TRBV19, the J call TRBJ2-5; 7 bases are shared with TRBD2. The TCR originated in a C3H/HeJ mouse with alopecia areata. The MHC haplotype of the strain is H2-k. The chain's CDR3 is CASSNWGVQDTQYF. CDR3 bases read: TGTGCCAGCAGTAACTGGGGCGTCCAAGAC.